A single sample gave rise to the 30 T cell receptor beta chains below, sequenced in a study of GPR56 and killer-like receptors on CD4 memory cells. No DNA is given; TCRdb re-called the reads and lists each CDR3 protein once. The table for this sample gives roughly 2,000 distinct CDR3 sequences. Cells were FACS-enriched into one of five CD4+ populations defined by killer cell lectin-like receptor and GPR56 expression. The sequencing sample was made of memory CD4+ T cells from blood. All receptors derive from a human donor in good health.

Considering frequency, this clonotype is medium-sized (0.01 to 0.1%). This chain links TRBV6-2 or TRBV6-3 with TRBJ2-3; the TRBD1 assignment by TCRdb is unverifiable without DNA. The CDR3 is made up of 15 amino acids. Germline CDR1 and CDR2: MNHEY and SVGEGT. CDR3 loop: CASFFGRGPTDTQYF.

The chain joins TRBV7-3 to TRBJ2-5; no DNA is available, so the TRBD2 call from TCRdb remains unchecked. This CDR3 has 16 amino acids. Looked up from germline, CDR1 is SGHTA and CDR2 is FQGTGA. The CDR3 sequence: CASSPTGLAGGKTQYF.

According to its frequency, this clonotype is medium-sized. This chain connects TRBV7-3 to TRBJ2-3; TCRdb designates TRBD2, a call that cannot be tested without DNA. The CDR3 is made up of 20 amino acids. Germline values: CDR1 SGHTA, CDR2 FQGTGA. The CDR3 protein is CASSPTGLAGGHQGPHTQYF.

This chain joins TRBV6-1 and TRBJ2-7; TCRdb picks TRBD2, but there is no DNA to check that call. The CDR3 spans 16 residues. The germline V gene encodes CDR1 MNHNS and CDR2 SASEGT. This chain's CDR3 is CASSALAGNRSYEQYF.

Measured by frequency, this clonotype is medium-sized (0.01 to 0.1%). The chain uses TRBV7-2 and TRBJ2-5; the D call from TCRdb, TRBD2, cannot be confirmed without DNA. CDR1 is SGHTA and CDR2 is FQGNSA in the germline V gene. The CDR3 consists of 16 residues. The CDR3 spells CASSLGSGGAVETQYF.

The J gene is TRBJ1-1, the V gene TRBV5-4; TCRdb outputs TRBD1, but without DNA this stays unchecked. From germline, CDR1 is SGHNT and CDR2 YYREEE (reference sequence). The length of the CDR3 is 14 residues. The CDR3 spells CASNYRTGNTEAFF. The complete variable domain, with remaining parts taken from reference TRBV5-4 and TRBJ1-1, reads ETGVTQSPTHLIKTRGQQVTLRCSSQSGHNTVSWYQQALGQGPQFIFQYYREEENGRGNFPPRFSGLQFPNYSSELNVNALELDDSALYLCASNYRTGNTEAFFGQGTRLTVV.

The chain recombines TRBV20-1 with TRBJ2-7. There are 15 residues in the CDR3. Germline CDR1 reads DFQATT; CDR2 reads SNEGSKA (reference sequence). CDR3 amino acids: CSARDLKKSSYEQYF.

This chain links TRBV5-4 with TRBJ2-7; TCRdb gives TRBD1 as the D gene, but with no DNA this cannot be confirmed. The CDR3 has 14 amino acids. The V gene's germline CDR1 is SGHNT and CDR2 YYREEE (reference sequence). CDR3 protein: CASSGTGALYEQYF. The full variable domain, completed using reference TRBV5-4 and TRBJ2-7, is ETGVTQSPTHLIKTRGQQVTLRCSSQSGHNTVSWYQQALGQGPQFIFQYYREEENGRGNFPPRFSGLQFPNYSSELNVNALELDDSALYLCASSGTGALYEQYFGPGTRLTVT.

The chain carries TRBV27 and TRBJ2-5; with no DNA, the TCRdb D assignment of TRBD1 cannot be verified. This CDR3 is 15 amino acids long. Germline CDR1 and CDR2: MNHEY and SMNVEV (reference sequence). CDR3: CASSLSSGAGETQYF.

The chain links TRBV10-3 to TRBJ2-2. CDR3 length: 14 amino acids. Germline CDR1 and CDR2: ENHRY and SYGVKD. The CDR3 sequence: CAISESAAAGELFF.

V gene TRBV7-9 combines with J gene TRBJ2-1; the TRBD2 assignment by TCRdb is unverifiable without DNA. Per the germline V gene, CDR1 is SEHNR and CDR2 is FQNEAQ (reference sequence). This CDR3 is built from 16 residues. CDR3 sequence: CASSERRLAGYNEQFF.

This clonotype is classed as medium-sized by frequency. CDR3 protein: CASSLHSGEAFF. The rearrangement uses TRBV27 and TRBJ1-1. The CDR3 sequence is 12 residues long. CDR1 is MNHEY and CDR2 is SMNVEV in the germline V gene (reference sequence).

Its frequency marks this clonotype as medium-sized. The chain carries TRBV7-2 and TRBJ1-6; TCRdb indicates TRBD1, and absent DNA this call remains unverified. The CDR3 runs 15 residues. The germline V gene encodes CDR1 SGHTA and CDR2 FQGNSA. This chain's CDR3 is CASSSGQGYNSPLHF.

This chain's CDR3 is CASSRGQENTEAFF. The chain recombines TRBV9 with TRBJ1-1; lacking DNA, the TRBD1 call made by TCRdb goes unchecked. This CDR3 region has 14 residues. Germline V gene lookup returns CDR1 SGDLS and CDR2 YYNGEE. Full variable domain (missing parts from reference TRBV9 and TRBJ1-1): DSGVTQTPKHLITATGQRVTLRCSPRSGDLSVYWYQQSLDQGLQFLIQYYNGEERAKGNILERFSAQQFPDLHSELNLSSLELGDSALYFCASSRGQENTEAFFGQGTRLTVV.

This sequence joins TRBV6-1 and TRBJ2-7; no DNA is available, so the TRBD2 call from TCRdb remains unchecked. CDR1 and CDR2 (germline): MNHNS, SASEGT. The length of the CDR3 is 15 residues. CDR3 loop: CASSNPPSGGGEQYF.

This clonotype ranks as large in terms of frequency. The CDR3 spells CASSIPGTQQFF. The chain combines TRBV6-2 or TRBV6-3 with TRBJ2-1; the D call of TRBD2 rests on TCRdb alone, since no DNA is present to check it. There are 12 residues in the CDR3. Germline-derived CDR1 and CDR2 are MNHEY and SVGEGT.

The chain couples TRBV9 to TRBJ2-2; TCRdb lists TRBD2, though no DNA is available to test this call. Germline CDR1 and CDR2: SGDLS and YYNGEE. This CDR3 contains 17 residues. The CDR3 reads CASSVGPVAGNTGELFF.

This clonotype shows up as large (0.1 to 1%) by frequency. The rearrangement links TRBV13 to TRBJ1-2. The CDR3 spans 13 residues. CDR1 and CDR2 (germline): PRHDT, FYEKMQ (reference sequence). CDR3 region: CASSLEGGYGYTF.

This clonotype counts as medium-sized by frequency. This chain uses TRBV19 with TRBJ1-4; the TCRdb call, TRBD1, lacks DNA for checking. Germline-derived CDR1 and CDR2 are LNHDA and SQIVND (reference sequence). This CDR3 has 15 residues. This CDR3 is CASSIRTGWEEKLFF.

This clonotype is classed as medium-sized (0.01 to 0.1%) by frequency. The V call is TRBV11-1, the J call TRBJ2-1; there is no DNA to check the TCRdb D call of TRBD1. Looked up from germline, CDR1 is SGHAT and CDR2 is FQDESV (reference sequence). There are 15 residues in the CDR3. The CDR3 loop is CASSTDRAAYNEQFF.

This clonotype ranks as medium-sized in terms of frequency. CDR3: CASSLPGLAGGPAKNIQYF. The rearrangement joins TRBV5-6 to TRBJ2-4; absent DNA, TCRdb's TRBD2 call cannot be checked. The germline V gene encodes CDR1 SGHDT and CDR2 YYEEEE. This CDR3 has 19 amino acids. The full variable domain, its missing parts supplied by reference TRBV5-6 and TRBJ2-4, is DAGVTQSPTHLIKTRGQQVTLRCSPKSGHDTVSWYQQALGQGPQFIFQYYEEEERQRGNFPDRFSGHQFPNYSSELNVNALLLGDSALYLCASSLPGLAGGPAKNIQYFGAGTRLSVL.

This clonotype is medium-sized (0.01 to 0.1%) by frequency. The V gene is TRBV29-1, the J gene TRBJ1-1; no DNA is available, so the TRBD1 call from TCRdb remains unchecked. The CDR3 covers 13 residues. Per germline, CDR1 SQVTM and CDR2 ANQGSEA. CDR3 amino acids: CSVHPGQGTEAFF.

Judged by frequency, this clonotype is medium-sized. The chain has TRBV12-3 or TRBV12-4 and TRBJ1-1. The CDR3 is made up of 13 amino acids. CDR3 sequence: CASSFMGNTEAFF.

This clonotype is identified as large (0.1 to 1%) from frequency. This chain links TRBV7-2 with TRBJ1-2; TCRdb names TRBD1, which stays unverified in the absence of DNA. There are 15 residues in the CDR3. Germline CDR1 reads SGHTA; CDR2 reads FQGNSA. The CDR3 spells CASSLPRQGAYGYTF.

The genes are TRBV30 and TRBJ2-6; the D call from TCRdb, TRBD2, cannot be confirmed without DNA. Germline CDR1 reads GTSNPN; CDR2 reads SVGIG (reference sequence). The CDR3 extends over 15 amino acids. This chain's CDR3 is CAGGSGWSGANVLTF.

This clonotype ranks as medium-sized in terms of frequency. This chain uses TRBV6-1 with TRBJ2-7; the TCRdb D gene call, TRBD1, has no DNA to confirm it. The germline V gene has CDR1 MNHNS and CDR2 SASEGT. The length of the CDR3 is 15 residues. The chain's CDR3 is CASSPTTGALYEQYF.

The chain uses TRBV19 and TRBJ2-3; TCRdb indicates TRBD1, and absent DNA this call remains unverified. The CDR3 contains 21 residues. From germline, CDR1 is LNHDA and CDR2 SQIVND (reference sequence). CDR3: CASSIGGQGWLAGGRTDTQYF.

Measured by frequency, this clonotype is medium-sized. CDR3: CSGRLAYEQYF. V and J are TRBV29-1 and TRBJ2-7; the TRBD2 assignment by TCRdb is unverifiable without DNA. Germline CDR1 SQVTM, CDR2 ANQGSEA. The CDR3 contains 11 residues.

The chain carries TRBV20-1 and TRBJ2-3. The germline V gene encodes CDR1 DFQATT and CDR2 SNEGSKA (reference sequence). This CDR3 is built from 14 residues. The chain's CDR3 is CSASYSSSTDTQYF.

This clonotype is labeled medium-sized (0.01 to 0.1%) based on frequency. The CDR3 here is CASSQTRNSNQPQHF. V and J are TRBV6-5 and TRBJ1-5. The V gene's germline CDR1 is MNHEY and CDR2 SVGAGI. The CDR3 runs 15 residues.